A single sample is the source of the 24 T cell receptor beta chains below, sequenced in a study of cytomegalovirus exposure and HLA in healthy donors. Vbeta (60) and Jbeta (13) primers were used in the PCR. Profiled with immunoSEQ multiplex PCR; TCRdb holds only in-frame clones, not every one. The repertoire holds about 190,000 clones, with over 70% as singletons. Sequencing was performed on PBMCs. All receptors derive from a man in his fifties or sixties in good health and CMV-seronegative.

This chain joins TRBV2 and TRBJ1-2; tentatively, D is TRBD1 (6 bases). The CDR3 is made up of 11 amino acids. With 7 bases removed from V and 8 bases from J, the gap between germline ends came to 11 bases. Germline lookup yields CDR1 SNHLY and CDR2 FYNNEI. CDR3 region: CASTSQGGYTF. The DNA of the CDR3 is TGTGCCAGCACCTCTCAGGGGGGCTACACCTTC.

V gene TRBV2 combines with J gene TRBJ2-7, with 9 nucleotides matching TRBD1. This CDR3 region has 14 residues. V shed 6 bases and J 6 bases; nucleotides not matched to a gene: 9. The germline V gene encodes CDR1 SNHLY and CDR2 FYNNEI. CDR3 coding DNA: TGTGCCAGCAGCACCGACAGGGGGATAATCGAGCAGTACTTC. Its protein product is CASSTDRGIIEQYF.

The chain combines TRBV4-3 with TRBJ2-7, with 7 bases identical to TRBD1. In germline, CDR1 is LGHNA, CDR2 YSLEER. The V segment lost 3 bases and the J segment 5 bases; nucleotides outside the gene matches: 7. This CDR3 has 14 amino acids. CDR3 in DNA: TGCGCCAGCAGCCAGGGACAGAATGTCGACGAGCAGTACTTC. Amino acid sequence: CASSQGQNVDEQYF.

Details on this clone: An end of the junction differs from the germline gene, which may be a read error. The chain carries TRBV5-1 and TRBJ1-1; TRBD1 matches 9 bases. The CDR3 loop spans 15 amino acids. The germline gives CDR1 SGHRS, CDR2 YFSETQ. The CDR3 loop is CVSSGAGTGKTEAFF. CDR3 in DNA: TGCGTCAGCAGCGGAGCCGGGACAGGGAAGACTGAAGCTTTCTTT.

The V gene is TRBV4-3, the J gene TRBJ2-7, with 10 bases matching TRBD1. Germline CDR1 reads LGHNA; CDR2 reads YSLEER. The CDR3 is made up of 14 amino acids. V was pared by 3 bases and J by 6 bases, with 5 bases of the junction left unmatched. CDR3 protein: CASSQGGTGVEQYF. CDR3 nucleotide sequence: TGCGCCAGCAGCCAGGGAGGGACAGGGGTCGAGCAGTACTTC.

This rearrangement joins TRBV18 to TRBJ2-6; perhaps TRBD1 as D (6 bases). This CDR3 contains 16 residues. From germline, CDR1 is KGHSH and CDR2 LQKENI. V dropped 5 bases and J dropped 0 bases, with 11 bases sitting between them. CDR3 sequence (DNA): TGTGCCAGCTCAGCTGACAGGACCTCTGGGGCCAACGTCCTGACTTTC. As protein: CASSADRTSGANVLTF.

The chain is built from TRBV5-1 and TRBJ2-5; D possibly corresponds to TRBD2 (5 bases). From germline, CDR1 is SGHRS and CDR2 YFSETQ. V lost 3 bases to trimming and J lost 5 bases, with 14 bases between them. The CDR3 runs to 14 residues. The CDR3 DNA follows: TGCGCCAGCAGCTCGGTAGCGACTCTCGAGACCCAGTACTTC. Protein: CASSSVATLETQYF.

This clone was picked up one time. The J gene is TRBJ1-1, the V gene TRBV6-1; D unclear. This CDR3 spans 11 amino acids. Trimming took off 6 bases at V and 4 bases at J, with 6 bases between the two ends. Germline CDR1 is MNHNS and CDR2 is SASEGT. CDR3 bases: TGTGCCAGCAGGGAGAGCACTGAAGCTTTCTTT. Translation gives CASRESTEAFF.

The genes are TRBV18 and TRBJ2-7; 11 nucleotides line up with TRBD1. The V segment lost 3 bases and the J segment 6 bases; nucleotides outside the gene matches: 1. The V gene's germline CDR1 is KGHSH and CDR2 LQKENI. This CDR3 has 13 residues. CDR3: CASSPGTGGEQYF. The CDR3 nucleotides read TGTGCCAGCTCACCGGGGACAGGGGGCGAGCAGTACTTC.

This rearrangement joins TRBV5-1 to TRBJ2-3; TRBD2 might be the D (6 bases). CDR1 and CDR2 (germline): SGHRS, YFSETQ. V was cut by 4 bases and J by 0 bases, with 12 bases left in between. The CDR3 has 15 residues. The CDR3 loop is CASSTDYPSTDTQYF. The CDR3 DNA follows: TGCGCCAGCAGCACGGACTATCCCAGCACAGATACGCAGTATTTT.

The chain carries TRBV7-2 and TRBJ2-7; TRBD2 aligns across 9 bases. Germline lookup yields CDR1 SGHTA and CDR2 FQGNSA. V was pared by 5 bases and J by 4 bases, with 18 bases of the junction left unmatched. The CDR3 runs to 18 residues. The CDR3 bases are TGTGCCAGCAGCCATACCGGGTTGCGGGGGGGATCCGGATACGAGCAGTACTTC. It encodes CASSHTGLRGGSGYEQYF.

CDR3 sequence (DNA): TGTGCCAGCAGCGCCGGACTAGCGGGGCCACAAGAGACCCAGTACTTC. Its protein product is CASSAGLAGPQETQYF. V and J are TRBV9 and TRBJ2-5; 12 positions match TRBD2. The CDR3 is 16 amino acids. J was trimmed by 2 bases and V by 3 bases; bases with no gene match: 5. Germline V gene sequence: CDR1 SGDLS, CDR2 YYNGEE.

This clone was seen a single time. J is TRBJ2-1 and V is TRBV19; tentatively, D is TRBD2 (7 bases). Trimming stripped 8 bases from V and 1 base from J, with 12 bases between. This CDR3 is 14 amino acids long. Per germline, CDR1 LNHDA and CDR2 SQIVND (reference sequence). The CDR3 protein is CASGGGGSYNEQFF. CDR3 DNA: TGTGCCAGTGGGGGGGGCGGATCCTACAATGAGCAGTTCTTC.

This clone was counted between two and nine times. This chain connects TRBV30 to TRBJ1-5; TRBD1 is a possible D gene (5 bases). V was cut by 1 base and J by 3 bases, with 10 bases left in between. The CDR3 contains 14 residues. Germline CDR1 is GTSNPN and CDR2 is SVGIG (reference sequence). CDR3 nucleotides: TGTGCCTGGAGTGGCGGGGCAGTCAATCAGCCCCAGCATTTT. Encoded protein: CAWSGGAVNQPQHF.

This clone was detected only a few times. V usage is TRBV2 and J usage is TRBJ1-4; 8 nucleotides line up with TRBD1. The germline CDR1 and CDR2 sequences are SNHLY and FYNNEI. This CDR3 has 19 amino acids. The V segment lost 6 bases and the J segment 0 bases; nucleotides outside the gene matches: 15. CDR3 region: CASSPFPGGYDSTNEKLFF. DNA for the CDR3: TGTGCCAGCAGCCCATTTCCAGGGGGCTACGATTCAACTAATGAAAAACTGTTTTTT. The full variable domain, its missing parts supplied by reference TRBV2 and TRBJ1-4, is EPEVTQTPSHQVTQMGQEVILRCVPISNHLYFYWYRQILGQKVEFLVSFYNNEISEKSEIFDDQFSVERPDGSNFTLKIRSTKLEDSAMYFCASSPFPGGYDSTNEKLFFGSGTQLSVL.

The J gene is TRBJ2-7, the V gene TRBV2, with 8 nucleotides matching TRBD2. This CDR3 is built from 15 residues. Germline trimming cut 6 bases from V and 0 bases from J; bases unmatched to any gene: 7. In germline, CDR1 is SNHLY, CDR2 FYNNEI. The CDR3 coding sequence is TGTGCCAGCAGAAAACTCGGGGGGGACTCCTACGAGCAGTACTTC. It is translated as CASRKLGGDSYEQYF.

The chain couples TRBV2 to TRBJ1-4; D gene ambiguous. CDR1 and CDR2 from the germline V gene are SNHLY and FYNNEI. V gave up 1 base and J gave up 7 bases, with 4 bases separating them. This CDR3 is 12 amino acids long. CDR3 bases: TGTGCCAGCAGTGAAGGCGGTGAAAAACTGTTTTTT. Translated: CASSEGGEKLFF.

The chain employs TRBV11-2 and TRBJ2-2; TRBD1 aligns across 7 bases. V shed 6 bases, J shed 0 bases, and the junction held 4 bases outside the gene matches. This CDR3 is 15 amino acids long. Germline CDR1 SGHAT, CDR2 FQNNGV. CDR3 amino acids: CASRGGPTNTGELFF. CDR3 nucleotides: TGTGCCAGCAGAGGGGGCCCTACGAACACCGGGGAGCTGTTTTTT.

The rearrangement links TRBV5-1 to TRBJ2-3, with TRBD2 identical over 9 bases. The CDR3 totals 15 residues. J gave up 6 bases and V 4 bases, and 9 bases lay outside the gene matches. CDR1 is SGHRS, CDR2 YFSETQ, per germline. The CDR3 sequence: CASSPGTSRGDTQYF. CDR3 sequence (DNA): TGCGCCAGCAGCCCCGGGACTAGCAGGGGCGATACGCAGTATTTT.

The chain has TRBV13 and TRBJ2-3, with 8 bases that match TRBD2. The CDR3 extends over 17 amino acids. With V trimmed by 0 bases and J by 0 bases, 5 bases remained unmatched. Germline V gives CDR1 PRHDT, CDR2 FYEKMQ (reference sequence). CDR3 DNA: TGTGCCAGCAGCTTAGGCGGGGGGGGGACTAGCACAGATACGCAGTATTTT. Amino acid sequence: CASSLGGGGTSTDTQYF.

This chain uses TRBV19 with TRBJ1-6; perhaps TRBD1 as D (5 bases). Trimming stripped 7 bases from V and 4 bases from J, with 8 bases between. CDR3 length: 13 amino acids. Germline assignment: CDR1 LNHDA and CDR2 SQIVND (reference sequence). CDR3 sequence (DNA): TGTGCCAGTACCCAGGGTTATAATTCACCCCTCCACTTT. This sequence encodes CASTQGYNSPLHF.

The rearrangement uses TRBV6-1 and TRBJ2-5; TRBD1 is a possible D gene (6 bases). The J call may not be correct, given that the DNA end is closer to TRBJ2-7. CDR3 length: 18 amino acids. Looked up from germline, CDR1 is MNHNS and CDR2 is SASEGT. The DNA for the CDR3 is TGTGCCAGCAGTGAAATCATCCCTAGGGCAGGGGTTAGGTACGAGCAGTACTTC. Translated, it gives CASSEIIPRAGVRYEQYF.

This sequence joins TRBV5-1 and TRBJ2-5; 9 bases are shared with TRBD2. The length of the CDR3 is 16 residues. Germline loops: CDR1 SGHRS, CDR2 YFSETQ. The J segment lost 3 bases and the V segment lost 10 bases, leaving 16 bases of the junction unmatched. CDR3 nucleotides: TGCGCCCCGAGGCCCGCGGGGGGGGCCACGGAAGAGACCCAGTACTTC. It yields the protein CAPRPAGGATEETQYF. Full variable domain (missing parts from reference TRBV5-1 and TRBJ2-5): KAGVTQTPRYLIKTRGQQVTLSCSPISGHRSVSWYQQTPGQGLQFLFEYFSETQRNKGNFPGRFSGRQFSNSRSEMNVSTLELGDSALYLCAPRPAGGATEETQYFGPGTRLLVL.

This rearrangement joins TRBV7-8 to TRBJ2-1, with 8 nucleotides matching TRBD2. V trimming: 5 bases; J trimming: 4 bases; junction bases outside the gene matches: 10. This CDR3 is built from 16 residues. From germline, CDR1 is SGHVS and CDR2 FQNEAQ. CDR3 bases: TGTGCCAGCAGCGTAAAAGAGCGGGGGCCATACAATGAGCAGTTCTTC. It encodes CASSVKERGPYNEQFF.